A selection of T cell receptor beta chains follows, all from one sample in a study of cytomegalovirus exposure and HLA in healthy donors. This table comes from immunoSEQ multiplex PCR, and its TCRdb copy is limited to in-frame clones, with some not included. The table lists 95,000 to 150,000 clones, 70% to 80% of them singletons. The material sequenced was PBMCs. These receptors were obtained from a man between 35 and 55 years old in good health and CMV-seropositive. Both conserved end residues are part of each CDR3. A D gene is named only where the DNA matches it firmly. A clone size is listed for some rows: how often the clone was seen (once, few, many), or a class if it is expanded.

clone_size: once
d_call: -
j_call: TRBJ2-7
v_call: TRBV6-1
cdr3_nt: TGTGCCAGCGGCCTTGGGGGCAGAACGGCGCAGTACTTC
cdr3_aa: CASGLGGRTAQYF

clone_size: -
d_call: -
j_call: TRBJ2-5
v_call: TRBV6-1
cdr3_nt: TGTGCCAGCAGTGAAGACGGCACGGGGGCCCAGTACTTC
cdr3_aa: CASSEDGTGAQYF

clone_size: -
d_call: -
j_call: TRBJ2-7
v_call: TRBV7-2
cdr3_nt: TGTGCCAGCAGCTTAGCGGGGCTAGCGAGCAACAACGAGCAGTACTTC
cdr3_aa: CASSLAGLASNNEQYF

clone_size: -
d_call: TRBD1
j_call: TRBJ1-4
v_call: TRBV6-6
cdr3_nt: TGTGCCAGCAGCCAGACAGGGTCTGAAAAACTGTTTTTT
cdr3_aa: CASSQTGSEKLFF

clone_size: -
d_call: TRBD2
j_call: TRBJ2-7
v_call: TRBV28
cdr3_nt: TGTGCCAGCAGTTTCTCCAACTCCGGGACTAGCGGTTCCCTCCAGCAGTACTTC
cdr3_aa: CASSFSNSGTSGSLQQYF

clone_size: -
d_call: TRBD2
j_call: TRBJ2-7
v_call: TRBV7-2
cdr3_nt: TGTGCCAGCAGCCGGTCGGGCGGGAGTCAACACGAGCAGTACTTC
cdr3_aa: CASSRSGGSQHEQYF

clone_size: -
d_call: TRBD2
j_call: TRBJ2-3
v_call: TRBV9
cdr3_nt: TGTGCCAGCAGCGTAGGACTAGCGGGGGGGACAGATACGCAGTATTTT
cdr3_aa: CASSVGLAGGTDTQYF

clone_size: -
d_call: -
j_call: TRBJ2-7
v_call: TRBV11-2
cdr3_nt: TGTGCCAGCAGCTTAGTAGCGCGCCCCTACGAGCAGTACTTC
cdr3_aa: CASSLVARPYEQYF

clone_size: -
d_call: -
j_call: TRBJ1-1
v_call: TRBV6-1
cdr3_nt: TGTGCCAGCATACCAGGGTCGAACACTGAAGCTTTCTTT
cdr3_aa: CASIPGSNTEAFF

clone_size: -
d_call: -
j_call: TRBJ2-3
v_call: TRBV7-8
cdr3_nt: TGTGCCAGCACTCCAAGGGGGGGGGCCATTTCAGATACGCAGTATTTT
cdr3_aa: CASTPRGGAISDTQYF

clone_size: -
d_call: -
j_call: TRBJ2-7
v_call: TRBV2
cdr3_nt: TGTGCCAGCGCGGAACCGGGACTCAACTCCTACGAGCAGTACTTC
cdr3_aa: CASAEPGLNSYEQYF

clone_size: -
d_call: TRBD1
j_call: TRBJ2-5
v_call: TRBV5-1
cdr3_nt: TGCGCCAGCAGCAGAGGGGACAGGGCAGGAGAAGAGACCCAGTACTTC
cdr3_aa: CASSRGDRAGEETQYF

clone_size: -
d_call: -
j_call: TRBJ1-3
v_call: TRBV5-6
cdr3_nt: TGTGCCAGCAGCTTGGCGGGACTGAGCTCTGGAAACACCATATATTTT
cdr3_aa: CASSLAGLSSGNTIYF

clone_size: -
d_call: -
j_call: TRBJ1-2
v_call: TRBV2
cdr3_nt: TGTGCCAGCAGCGCTCAGTCCGGGGGCTATGGCTACACCTTC
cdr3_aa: CASSAQSGGYGYTF

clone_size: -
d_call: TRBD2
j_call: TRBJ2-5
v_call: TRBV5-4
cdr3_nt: TGTGCCAGCAGCTGGGGACTAGCGGAGGGGGGAGAGACCCAGTACTTC
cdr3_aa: CASSWGLAEGGETQYF

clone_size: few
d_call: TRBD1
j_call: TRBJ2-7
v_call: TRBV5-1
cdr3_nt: TGCGCCAGCAGCTTGGACCCCCCGGGACAGGGTGCAGCGGGAAGGTACGAGCAGTACTTC
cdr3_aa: CASSLDPPGQGAAGRYEQYF

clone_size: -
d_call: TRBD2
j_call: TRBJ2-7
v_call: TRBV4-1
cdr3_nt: TGCGCCAGCAGCCAAGGGGGTAGCGGGGGGCGCGAGCAGTACTTC
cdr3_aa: CASSQGGSGGREQYF

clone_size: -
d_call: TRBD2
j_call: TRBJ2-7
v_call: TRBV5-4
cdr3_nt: TGTGCCAGCAGCGCTGGGGGGGGGACCTACGAGCAGTACTTC
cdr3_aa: CASSAGGGTYEQYF

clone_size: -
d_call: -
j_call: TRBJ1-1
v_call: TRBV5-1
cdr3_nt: TGCGCCAGCAGCTTCGCAGGGGCGGACACTGAAGCTTTCTTT
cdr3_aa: CASSFAGADTEAFF

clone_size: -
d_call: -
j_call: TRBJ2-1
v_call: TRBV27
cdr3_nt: TGTGCCAGCAGTTTAGGGGCCGGGTCCAATGAGCAGTTCTTC
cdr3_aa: CASSLGAGSNEQFF

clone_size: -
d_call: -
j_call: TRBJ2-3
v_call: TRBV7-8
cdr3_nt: TGTGCCAGCAGCCCGCAGGGGTTGTCCACAGATACGCAGTATTTT
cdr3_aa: CASSPQGLSTDTQYF

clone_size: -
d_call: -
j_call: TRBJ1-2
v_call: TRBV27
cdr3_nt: TGTGCCAGCAGTCTCAGCCGGGGTGGCTATGGCTACACCTTC
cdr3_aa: CASSLSRGGYGYTF

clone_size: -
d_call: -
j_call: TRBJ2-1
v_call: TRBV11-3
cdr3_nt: TGTGCCAGCAGCTTAGACACCTATGCCCCCGAGGGCGATGAGCAGTTCTTC
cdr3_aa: CASSLDTYAPEGDEQFF

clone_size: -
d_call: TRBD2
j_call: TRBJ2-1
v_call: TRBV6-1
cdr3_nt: TGTGCCAGCATCCGGACTAGCGGGGCTTACAATGAGCAGTTCTTC
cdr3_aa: CASIRTSGAYNEQFF

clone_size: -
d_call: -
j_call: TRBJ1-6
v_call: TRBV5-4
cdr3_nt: TGTGCCAGCAGCCGTGAGGTAAACACGTCACCCCTCCACTTT
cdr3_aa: CASSREVNTSPLHF

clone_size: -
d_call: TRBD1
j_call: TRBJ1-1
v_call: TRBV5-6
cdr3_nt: TGTGCCAGCAGCACAAGGACAGGGGGCTCGACTGAAGCTTTCTTT
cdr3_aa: CASSTRTGGSTEAFF

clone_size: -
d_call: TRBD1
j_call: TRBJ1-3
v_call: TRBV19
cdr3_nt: TGTGCCAGTAGTGCCGACAGGGGGAGAGGAAACACCATATATTTT
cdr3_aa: CASSADRGRGNTIYF

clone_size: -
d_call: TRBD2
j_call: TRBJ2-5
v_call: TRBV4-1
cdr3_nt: TGCGCCAGCAGCCAAGCTATGGTACGAGCGGGGGGGCAAGAGACCCAGTACTTC
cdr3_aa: CASSQAMVRAGGQETQYF

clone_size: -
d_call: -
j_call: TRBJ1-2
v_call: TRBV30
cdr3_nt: TGTGCCTGGCCTAACTCGGGAGAAGGCGGCTACACCTTC
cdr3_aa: CAWPNSGEGGYTF

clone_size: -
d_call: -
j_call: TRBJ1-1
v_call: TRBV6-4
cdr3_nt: TGTGCCAGCAGCCCGACCAGGGGTAACACTGAAGCTTTCTTT
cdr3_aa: CASSPTRGNTEAFF

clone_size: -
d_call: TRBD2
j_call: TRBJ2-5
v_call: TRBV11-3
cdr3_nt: TGTGCCAGCAGCTTAGACGGATCAGCGGGGGAAGAAGAGACCCAGTACTTC
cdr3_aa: CASSLDGSAGEEETQYF